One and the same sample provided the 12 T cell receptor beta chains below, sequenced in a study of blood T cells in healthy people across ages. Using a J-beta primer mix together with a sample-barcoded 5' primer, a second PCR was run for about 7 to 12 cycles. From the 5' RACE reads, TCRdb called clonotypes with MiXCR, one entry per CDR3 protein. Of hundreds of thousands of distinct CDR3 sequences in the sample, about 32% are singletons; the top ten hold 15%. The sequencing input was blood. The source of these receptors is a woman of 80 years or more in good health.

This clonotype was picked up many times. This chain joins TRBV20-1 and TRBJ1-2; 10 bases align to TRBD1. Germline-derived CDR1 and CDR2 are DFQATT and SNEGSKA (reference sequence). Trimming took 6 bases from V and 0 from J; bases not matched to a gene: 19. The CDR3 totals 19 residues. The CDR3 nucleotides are TGCAGTGCACTTCCCTCGTTGCGGGACAGGGGTTCTACTAACTATGGCTACACCTTC. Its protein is CSALPSLRDRGSTNYGYTF.

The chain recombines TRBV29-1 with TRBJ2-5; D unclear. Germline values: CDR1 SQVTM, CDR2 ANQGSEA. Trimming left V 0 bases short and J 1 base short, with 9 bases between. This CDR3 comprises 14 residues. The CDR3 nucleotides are TGCAGCGTTGAAGATCAGTACAGCCAAGAGACCCAGTACTTC. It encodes CSVEDQYSQETQYF. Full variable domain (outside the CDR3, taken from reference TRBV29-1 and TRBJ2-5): SAVISQKPSRDICQRGTSLTIQCQVDSQVTMMFWYRQQPGQSLTLIATANQGSEATYESGFVIDKFPISRPNLTFSTLTVSNMSPEDSSIYLCSVEDQYSQETQYFGPGTRLLVL.

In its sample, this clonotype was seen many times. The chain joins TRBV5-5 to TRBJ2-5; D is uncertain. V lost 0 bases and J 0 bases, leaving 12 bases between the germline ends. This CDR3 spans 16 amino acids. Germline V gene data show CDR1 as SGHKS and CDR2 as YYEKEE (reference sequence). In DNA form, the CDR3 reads TGTGCCAGCAGCTTGGCGGCGATCCCGTACCAAGAGACCCAGTACTTC. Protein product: CASSLAAIPYQETQYF.

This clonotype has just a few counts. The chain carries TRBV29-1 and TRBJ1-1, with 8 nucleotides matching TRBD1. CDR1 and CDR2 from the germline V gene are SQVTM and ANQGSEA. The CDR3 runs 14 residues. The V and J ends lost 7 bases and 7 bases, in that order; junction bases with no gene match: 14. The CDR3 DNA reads TGCAGCGGCGGATCCCCCGGGACAGGTATTGAAGCTTTCTTT. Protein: CSGGSPGTGIEAFF.

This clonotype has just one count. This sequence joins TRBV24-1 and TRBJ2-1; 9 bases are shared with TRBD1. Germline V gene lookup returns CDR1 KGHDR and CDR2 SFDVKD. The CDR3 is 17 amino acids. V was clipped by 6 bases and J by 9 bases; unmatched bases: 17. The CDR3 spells CATSSGSGTGYQGEQFF. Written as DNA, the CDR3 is TGTGCCACCAGTAGTGGGAGCGGGACAGGGTATCAGGGTGAGCAGTTCTTC.

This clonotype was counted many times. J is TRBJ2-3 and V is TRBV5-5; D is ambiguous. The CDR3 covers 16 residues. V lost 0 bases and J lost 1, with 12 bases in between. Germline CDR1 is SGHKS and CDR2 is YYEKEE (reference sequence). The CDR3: CASSLVSQVGTDTQYF. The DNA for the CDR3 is TGTGCCAGCAGCTTGGTTAGCCAGGTCGGCACAGATACGCAGTATTTT. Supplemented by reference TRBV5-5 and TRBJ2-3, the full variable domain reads DAGVTQSPTHLIKTRGQQVTLRCSPISGHKSVSWYQQVLGQGPQFIFQYYEKEERGRGNFPDRFSARQFPNYSSELNVNALLLGDSALYLCASSLVSQVGTDTQYFGPGTRLTVL.

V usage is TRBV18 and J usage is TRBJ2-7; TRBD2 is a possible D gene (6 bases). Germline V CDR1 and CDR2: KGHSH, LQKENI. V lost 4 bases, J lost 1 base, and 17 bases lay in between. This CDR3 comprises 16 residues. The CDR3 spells CASSLSGTLLSYEQYF. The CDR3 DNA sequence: TGTGCCAGCTCACTCTCCGGGACTCTACTATCCTACGAGCAGTACTTC. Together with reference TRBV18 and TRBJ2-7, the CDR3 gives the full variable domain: NAGVMQNPRHLVRRRGQEARLRCSPMKGHSHVYWYRQLPEEGLKFMVYLQKENIIDESGMPKERFSAEFPKEGPSILRIQQVVRGDSAAYFCASSLSGTLLSYEQYFGPGTRLTVT.

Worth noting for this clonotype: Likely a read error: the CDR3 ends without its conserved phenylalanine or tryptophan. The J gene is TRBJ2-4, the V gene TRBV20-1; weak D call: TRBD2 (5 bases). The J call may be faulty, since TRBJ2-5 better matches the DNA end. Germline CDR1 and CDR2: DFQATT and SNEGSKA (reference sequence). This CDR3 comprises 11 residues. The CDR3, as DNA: TGTAGTGCGGACGGGGAAGAGACCCAGTACTCC. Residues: CSADGEETQYS.

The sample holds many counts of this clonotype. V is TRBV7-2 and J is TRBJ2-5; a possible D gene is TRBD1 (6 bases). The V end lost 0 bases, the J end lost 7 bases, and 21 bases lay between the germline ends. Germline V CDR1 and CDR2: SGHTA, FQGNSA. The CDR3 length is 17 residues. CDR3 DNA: TGTGCCAGCAGCTTAGCCGACAGGCCAGACCAGAGGGGGACCCAGTACTTC. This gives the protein CASSLADRPDQRGTQYF. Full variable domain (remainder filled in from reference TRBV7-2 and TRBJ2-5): GAGVSQSPSNKVTEKGKDVELRCDPISGHTALYWYRQSLGQGLEFLIYFQGNSAPDKSGLPSDRFSAERTGGSVSTLTIQRTQQEDSAVYLCASSLADRPDQRGTQYFGPGTRLLVL.

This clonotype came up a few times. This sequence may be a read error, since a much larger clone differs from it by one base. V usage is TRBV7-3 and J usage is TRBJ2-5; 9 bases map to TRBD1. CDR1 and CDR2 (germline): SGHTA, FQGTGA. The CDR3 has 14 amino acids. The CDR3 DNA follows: TGTGCCAACAGCTCCCGGGACAGGGCGAAGGAGCAGTACTTC. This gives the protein CANSSRDRAKEQYF.

The CDR3 loop is CASGNPDRAEAFF. The CDR3 DNA reads as TGCGCCAGCGGCAACCCTGACAGGGCTGAAGCTTTCTTT. The chain couples TRBV5-1 to TRBJ1-1, with TRBD1 matching over 7 bases. The CDR3 has 13 residues. The trim removed 7 bases at V and 6 bases at J, leaving 9 bases unmatched. CDR1 is SGHRS and CDR2 is YFSETQ in the germline V gene.

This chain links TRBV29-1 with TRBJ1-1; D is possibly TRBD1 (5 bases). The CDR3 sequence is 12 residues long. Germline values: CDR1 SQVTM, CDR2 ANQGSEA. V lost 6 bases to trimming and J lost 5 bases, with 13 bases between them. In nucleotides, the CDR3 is TGCAGCGTCACCGAGGGGATTACTGAAGCTTTCTTT. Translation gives CSVTEGITEAFF.